These 27 T cell receptor beta chains originate from one sample sequenced in a study of Ad26.COV2.S vaccination and SARS-CoV-2 variants. The sample's treatment: 15 to 20 received Ad26.COV2.S at low or high dose, single or two shots; several received placebo; per-sample allocation not given. Sampling took place 63 days after the first vaccine or placebo injection. Repertoires were generated with immunoSEQ multiplex PCR, while TCRdb's copy carries only in-frame clones and drops some. Among about half a million clones, about 89% were seen once, and the ten largest hold 1.7%. The sequences come from peripheral blood, collected in a trial of Ad26.COV2.S vaccine versus placebo. The receptors were gathered from a person between 18 and 65 years old who received the Ad26.COV2.S COVID-19 vaccine or a placebo.

The rearrangement links TRBV6-5 to TRBJ2-7, with 7 bases matching TRBD1. CDR3 length: 15 amino acids. V dropped 2 bases and J dropped 3; count of bases not matched to a gene: 7. Germline V lookup: CDR1 MNHEY, CDR2 SVGAGI. CDR3 loop: CASSYTDRVGYEQYF. The CDR3 DNA reads TGTGCCAGCAGTTACACCGACAGGGTTGGCTACGAGCAGTACTTC.

The chain uses TRBV11-3 and TRBJ1-3; D gene ambiguous. CDR3 length: 14 residues. Germline assignment: CDR1 SGHNT and CDR2 YENEEA. V was clipped by 4 bases and J by 0 bases, with 7 bases between them. Here the CDR3 reads CASSSGYSGNTIYF. The CDR3 DNA reads TGTGCCAGCAGCTCAGGATACTCTGGAAACACCATATATTTT.

This rearrangement joins TRBV14 to TRBJ2-3, with D possibly TRBD1 on 5 matching bases. The germline gives CDR1 SGHDN, CDR2 FVKESK. This CDR3 has 17 residues. Trimming shortened V by 4 bases and J by 2 bases, and 19 bases separated the two germline ends. The DNA of the CDR3 is TGTGCCAGCAGCCCTTACAGGACGGCGGACCCCACAGATACGCAGTATTTT. Translating it yields CASSPYRTADPTDTQYF. Combining the CDR3 with reference TRBV14 and TRBJ2-3 gives the whole variable domain EAGVTQFPSHSVIEKGQTVTLRCDPISGHDNLYWYRRVMGKEIKFLLHFVKESKQDESGMPNNRFLAERTGGTYSTLKVQPAELEDSGVYFCASSPYRTADPTDTQYFGPGTRLTVL.

The chain couples TRBV19 to TRBJ1-5; D gene uncertain. CDR1 is LNHDA and CDR2 is SQIVND in the germline V gene (reference sequence). Trimming cost V 3 bases and J 6 bases, with 12 bases left between them. CDR3 length equals 14 residues. The CDR3 spells CASSISRLGQPQHF. CDR3 in DNA: TGTGCCAGTAGTATCTCCAGGTTGGGTCAGCCCCAGCATTTT.

This chain connects TRBV28 to TRBJ2-3; D unclear. V was shortened by 6 bases and J by 2 bases, with 3 bases between the two germline ends. This CDR3 has 11 amino acids. CDR1 is MDHEN and CDR2 is SYDVKM in the germline V gene. The CDR3 DNA sequence: TGTGCCAGCAGAACCACAGATACGCAGTATTTT. Its translation: CASRTTDTQYF.

The V gene is TRBV20-1, the J gene TRBJ2-1; 8 bases align to TRBD2. CDR3 length: 11 residues. V lost 3 bases to trimming and J lost 12 bases; unmatched junction nucleotides: 4. The germline V gene has CDR1 DFQATT and CDR2 SNEGSKA (reference sequence). The CDR3 reads CSASGGGLQFF. The CDR3 DNA is TGCAGTGCTAGCGGGGGGGGTTTGCAGTTCTTC.

The V gene is TRBV5-1, the J gene TRBJ2-1; 9 bases are shared with TRBD2. Germline values: CDR1 SGHRS, CDR2 YFSETQ. V was pared by 6 bases and J by 3 bases, with 4 bases of the junction left unmatched. The CDR3 is made up of 14 amino acids. The CDR3 bases are TGCGCCAGCACGCCTAGCGGGGTCTACAATGAGCAGTTCTTC. Amino acids: CASTPSGVYNEQFF. Variable domain in full (rest from reference TRBV5-1 and TRBJ2-1): KAGVTQTPRYLIKTRGQQVTLSCSPISGHRSVSWYQQTPGQGLQFLFEYFSETQRNKGNFPGRFSGRQFSNSRSEMNVSTLELGDSALYLCASTPSGVYNEQFFGPGTRLTVL.

The chain recombines TRBV7-6 with TRBJ2-7, with 10 bases matching TRBD1. Trimming took 1 base from V and 6 from J; bases not matched to a gene: 6. The germline V gene has CDR1 SGHVS and CDR2 FNYEAQ. This CDR3 contains 15 residues. The DNA for the CDR3 is TGTGCCAGCAGCTTAGGGGACAGGGGTTTCGGCGAGCAGTACTTC. This gives the protein CASSLGDRGFGEQYF.

The rearrangement joins TRBV7-2 to TRBJ2-3, with D perhaps given as TRBD1 or TRBD2 (5 bases each). Germline V gene lookup returns CDR1 SGHTA and CDR2 FQGNSA. CDR3 length equals 14 residues. V dropped 3 bases and J dropped 4 bases, with 11 bases sitting between them. CDR3: CASSFWGSSDTQYF. CDR3 DNA: TGTGCCAGCAGCTTTTGGGGGAGTTCAGATACGCAGTATTTT.

This clone was found a few times. This chain connects TRBV6-2 or TRBV6-3 to TRBJ1-6; D uncertain. This CDR3 is built from 12 residues. Looked up from germline, CDR1 is MNHEY and CDR2 is SVGEGT. Trimming stripped 6 bases from V and 10 bases from J, with 10 bases between. CDR3 protein: CASSGFGSPLHF. The CDR3 nucleotides read TGTGCCAGCAGCGGGTTCGGGTCACCCCTCCACTTT.

This chain uses TRBV2 with TRBJ1-2; D call uncertain. The V gene's germline CDR1 is SNHLY and CDR2 FYNNEI. V was trimmed by 2 bases and J by 5 bases, leaving 6 bases between them. The CDR3 consists of 12 residues. DNA of the CDR3: TGTGCCAGCAGTGAAACTGTATATGGCTACACCTTC. Encoded protein: CASSETVYGYTF.

This clone was seen once. V usage is TRBV5-6 and J usage is TRBJ1-1, with D perhaps matching TRBD1 (6 bases). V was shortened by 0 bases and J by 3 bases, with 18 bases between the two germline ends. Looked up from germline, CDR1 is SGHDT and CDR2 is YYEEEE. CDR3 length equals 17 residues. The CDR3 nucleotides read TGTGCCAGCAGCTTGGTACAGGGCGGTGTTCGGCACACTGAAGCTTTCTTT. Protein sequence: CASSLVQGGVRHTEAFF. The entire variable domain, with the rest obtained from reference TRBV5-6 and TRBJ1-1, is as follows: DAGVTQSPTHLIKTRGQQVTLRCSPKSGHDTVSWYQQALGQGPQFIFQYYEEEERQRGNFPDRFSGHQFPNYSSELNVNALLLGDSALYLCASSLVQGGVRHTEAFFGQGTRLTVV.

V and J are TRBV19 and TRBJ1-4; D gene unclear. CDR3 length: 12 amino acids. Per the germline V gene, CDR1 is LNHDA and CDR2 is SQIVND (reference sequence). V lost 3 bases and J lost 8, with 7 bases in between. The CDR3: CASSMLAEKLFF. The CDR3 nucleotides are TGTGCCAGTAGTATGTTGGCGGAAAAACTGTTTTTT. Supplemented by reference TRBV19 and TRBJ1-4, the full variable domain reads DGGITQSPKYLFRKEGQNVTLSCEQNLNHDAMYWYRQDPGQGLRLIYYSQIVNDFQKGDIAEGYSVSREKKESFPLTVTSAQKNPTAFYLCASSMLAEKLFFGSGTQLSVL.

The J gene is TRBJ2-7, the V gene TRBV29-1; D not resolved. Per the germline V gene, CDR1 is SQVTM and CDR2 is ANQGSEA. The CDR3 totals 11 residues. The germline V and J ends were trimmed by 4 bases and 2 bases, with 6 bases remaining between them. The DNA of the CDR3 is TGCAGCGTTGGGAGTCCCTACGAGCAGTACTTC. This codes for CSVGSPYEQYF.

Regarding this clone: At the DNA level, this CDR3 is encoded by other sequences in the same sample as well. The rearrangement links TRBV7-2 to TRBJ2-5; D call uncertain. This CDR3 is built from 13 residues. The germline V gene encodes CDR1 SGHTA and CDR2 FQGNSA. V lost 3 bases and J lost 1, with 6 bases in between. The CDR3 DNA follows: TGTGCCAGCAGCTTTAGACCCCAAGAGACCCAGTACTTC. Translated: CASSFRPQETQYF.

The chain is built from TRBV30 and TRBJ2-7; D is ambiguous. This CDR3 is 11 amino acids long. V was pared by 1 base and J by 5 bases, with 6 bases between. The germline CDR1 and CDR2 sequences are GTSNPN and SVGIG (reference sequence). The CDR3 here is CAWSGRNEQYF. The CDR3 DNA reads TGTGCCTGGAGTGGCAGGAACGAGCAGTACTTC.

V gene TRBV14 combines with J gene TRBJ1-2, with D perhaps matching TRBD1 (6 bases). Per germline, CDR1 SGHDN and CDR2 FVKESK. This CDR3 contains 15 residues. V was clipped by 5 bases and J by 3 bases, with 16 bases between them. The chain's CDR3 is CASSVTGPADYGYTF. CDR3 coding DNA: TGTGCCAGCAGCGTCACAGGGCCGGCGGACTATGGCTACACCTTC.

The genes are TRBV7-9 and TRBJ2-7; 7 nucleotides line up with TRBD1. Germline CDR1 and CDR2: SEHNR and FQNEAQ (reference sequence). This CDR3 comprises 14 residues. Trimming took 5 bases from V and 2 from J; bases not matched to a gene: 6. For the CDR3, the DNA is TGTGCCAGCAGCAGACAGGGCCAAACCTACGAGCAGTACTTC. Translating it yields CASSRQGQTYEQYF.

The gene calls are TRBV29-1 and TRBJ2-7, with TRBD1 matching over 8 bases. This CDR3 has 13 residues. In germline, CDR1 is SQVTM, CDR2 ANQGSEA. The trim removed 3 bases at V and 3 bases at J, leaving 4 bases unmatched. The CDR3 here is CSVEDRVNYEQYF. DNA for the CDR3: TGCAGCGTTGAGGACAGGGTGAACTACGAGCAGTACTTC.

The chain uses TRBV29-1 and TRBJ1-2, with D hard to call. The CDR3 consists of 14 residues. V was trimmed by 4 bases and J by 0 bases, leaving 12 bases between them. CDR1 is SQVTM, CDR2 ANQGSEA, per germline. Here the CDR3 reads CSVVVQLSNYGYTF. The DNA of the CDR3 is TGCAGCGTTGTCGTACAGCTATCTAACTATGGCTACACCTTC.

CDR3 sequence (DNA): TGTGCCAGCAGCCTGGGGGCGGGACTAGCGTACGGGGAGCTGTTTTTT. Translating it yields CASSLGAGLAYGELFF. The chain recombines TRBV5-4 with TRBJ2-2; 10 bases match TRBD2. CDR3 size: 16 residues. V lost 4 bases, J lost 7 bases, and 10 bases stayed unmatched. CDR1 is SGHNT and CDR2 is YYREEE in the germline V gene (reference sequence).

Comments on this clone: Since a far larger clone is one base different, this is likely a read error. The chain is built from TRBV27 and TRBJ2-3; 7 bases align to TRBD2. Losses at the gene ends were 5 bases for V and 0 bases for J; bases not matched to a gene: 2. The V gene's germline CDR1 is MNHEY and CDR2 SMNVEV (reference sequence). The CDR3 extends over 14 amino acids. In DNA form, the CDR3 reads TGTGCCAGCAGTGGTAGCGGGAGCACAGATACGCAGTATTTT. Amino acid sequence: CASSGSGSTDTQYF.

Worth noting for this clone: Within the sample, other DNA sequences also encode this same CDR3. The chain has TRBV28 and TRBJ1-5; no clear D. With 5 bases removed from V and 4 bases from J, the gap between germline ends came to 3 bases. This CDR3 region has 11 residues. CDR1 is MDHEN, CDR2 SYDVKM, per germline. DNA of the CDR3: TGTGCCAGCAGTGGAAATCAGCCCCAGCATTTT. It codes for CASSGNQPQHF.

This clone has only a few counts. V and J are TRBV28 and TRBJ2-5, with 14 nucleotides matching TRBD2. The CDR3 has 19 residues. With 0 bases clipped from V and 7 bases from J, the junction kept 13 bases outside the gene matches. In germline, CDR1 is MDHEN, CDR2 SYDVKM. Written as DNA, the CDR3 is TGTGCCAGCAGTTTATGGGGACTAGCGGGAGTTACGGGCTCGGGGACCCAGTACTTC. It yields the protein CASSLWGLAGVTGSGTQYF.

The gene calls are TRBV7-2 and TRBJ2-1, with 11 bases fitting TRBD2. The germline CDR1 and CDR2 sequences are SGHTA and FQGNSA. The trim removed 5 bases at V and 2 bases at J, leaving 5 bases unmatched. This CDR3 is 16 amino acids long. CDR3 sequence: CASSPLAGDAYNEQFF. CDR3 sequence (DNA): TGTGCCAGCAGCCCACTAGCGGGGGATGCCTACAATGAGCAGTTCTTC.

The rearrangement links TRBV6-2 or TRBV6-3 to TRBJ1-1; 7 bases align to TRBD1. The length of the CDR3 is 17 residues. The germline gives CDR1 MNHEY, CDR2 SVGEGT. V shed 4 bases and J 0 bases; nucleotides not matched to a gene: 11. In nucleotides, the CDR3 is TGTGCCAGCAGTTTTACCGATACACAGGGGTTGAACACTGAAGCTTTCTTT. Its translation is CASSFTDTQGLNTEAFF.

The chain is built from TRBV30 and TRBJ1-5; 7 nucleotides agree with TRBD1. This CDR3 is 15 amino acids long. The V segment lost 0 bases and the J segment 6 bases; nucleotides outside the gene matches: 8. CDR1 and CDR2 (germline): GTSNPN, SVGIG (reference sequence). The CDR3 DNA is TGTGCCTGGAGTGTTACGACAGGGAAGGGTCAGCCCCAGCATTTT. Amino acid sequence: CAWSVTTGKGQPQHF.